This is a list of T cell receptor beta chains from one sample in a study of human versus mouse CDR3 diversity and MHC coevolution. Measured with immunoSEQ multiplex PCR; TCRdb has only the in-frame clones, and not every one. The sample includes around 74,000 clones, roughly 90% of them seen just once. Sequencing was done on a sample of naive CD4+ T cells from blood. Source of these receptors: a person aged 30 to 70 in good health. Each CDR3 is given with its conserved first and last residue. D genes are given only for firm matches. Rows give clone size only sometimes, using once, few, many, or a class for an expanded clone.

J gene	clone size	D gene	V gene	CDR3 protein	CDR3 DNA
TRBJ2-5	once	-	TRBV7-7	CASSLAGGQETQYF	TGTGCCAGCAGCTTAGCGGGAGGTCAAGAGACCCAGTACTTC
TRBJ2-2	-	TRBD2	TRBV28	CASGLAGAAGTGELFF	TGTGCCAGCGGACTAGCGGGAGCTGCCGGCACCGGGGAGCTGTTTTTT
TRBJ2-2	-	-	TRBV19	CASSPIQSGELFF	TGTGCCAGTAGCCCCATTCAGTCCGGGGAGCTGTTTTTT
TRBJ2-2	once	TRBD1	TRBV13	CASSSRTGAGELFF	TGTGCCAGCAGCTCACGGACAGGGGCCGGGGAGCTGTTTTTT
TRBJ1-1	-	-	TRBV7-2	CASSPGPGRAFF	TGTGCCAGCAGCCCCGGTCCGGGAAGAGCTTTCTTT
TRBJ2-1	-	-	TRBV4-1	CASSHPGRDPYNEQFF	TGCGCCAGCAGCCACCCTGGGCGGGACCCCTACAATGAGCAGTTCTTC
TRBJ2-5	-	-	TRBV19	CASSRGVQETQYF	TGTGCCAGTAGTAGGGGGGTACAAGAGACCCAGTACTTC
TRBJ1-6	-	-	TRBV4-1	CASSQGQDLSPLHF	TGCGCCAGCAGCCAGGGCCAGGATCTTTCACCCCTCCACTTT
TRBJ2-1	-	-	TRBV18	CASSSGLVEQFF	TGTGCCAGCTCATCCGGCCTAGTTGAGCAGTTCTTC
TRBJ2-7	-	-	TRBV30	CAWSRGLDEQYF	TGTGCCTGGTCCCGGGGGTTAGACGAGCAGTACTTC
TRBJ1-2	-	TRBD1	TRBV29-1	CSAGTGDGYTF	TGCAGCGCAGGGACAGGGGATGGCTACACCTTC
TRBJ1-2	-	-	TRBV21-1	CASSKARRGLGYGYAF	TGTGCCAGCAGCAAAGCGCGAAGGGGGCTCGGCTATGGCTACGCCTTC
TRBJ2-2	once	-	TRBV4-1	CASKSGNTGELFF	TGCGCCAGCAAAAGCGGAAACACCGGGGAGCTGTTTTTT
TRBJ2-7	few	-	TRBV5-4	CASSSRQSYEQYF	TGTGCCAGCAGCTCTCGACAGAGCTACGAGCAGTACTTC
TRBJ1-2	-	-	TRBV18	CASSPRLGNNRAHGYTF	TGTGCCAGCTCGCCGAGACTTGGGAATAACAGGGCGCATGGCTACACCTTC
TRBJ1-3	few	-	TRBV18	CASSPAPQGNSGNTIYF	TGTGCCAGCTCACCCGCCCCCCAGGGAAATTCTGGAAACACCATATATTTT
TRBJ2-5	-	-	TRBV6-1	CASSEFGEETQYF	TGTGCCAGCAGTGAATTCGGAGAAGAGACCCAGTACTTC
TRBJ2-3	-	-	TRBV5-1	CASTPGSSTDTQYF	TGCGCCAGCACCCCAGGGTCTAGCACAGATACGCAGTATTTT
TRBJ1-3	few	TRBD1	TRBV5-6	CASSPAGGTGSSGNTIYF	TGTGCCAGCAGCCCCGCCGGGGGGACAGGCTCCTCTGGAAACACCATATATTTT
TRBJ2-3	-	TRBD1	TRBV5-8	CASRGTAPSTDTQYF	TGTGCCAGCAGGGGGACAGCTCCTAGCACAGATACGCAGTATTTT
TRBJ1-6	once	-	TRBV6-5	CASSNRNYNSPLHF	TGTGCCAGCAGCAACAGGAACTATAATTCACCCCTCCACTTT
TRBJ2-2	-	TRBD2	TRBV7-8	CASSLKSGEGTGELFF	TGTGCCAGCAGCTTAAAGTCGGGGGAGGGCACCGGGGAGCTGTTTTTT
TRBJ2-3	-	TRBD2	TRBV18	CASSPAGGPRDTQYF	TGTGCCAGCTCACCGGCGGGAGGGCCCAGGGATACGCAGTATTTT
TRBJ1-6	-	TRBD1	TRBV7-3	CASSLTGFNSPLHF	TGTGCCAGCAGCTTGACAGGGTTTAATTCACCCCTCCACTTT
TRBJ2-7	-	TRBD1	TRBV15	CATSRRDRFYEQYF	TGTGCCACCAGCAGAAGGGACAGATTCTACGAGCAGTACTTC
TRBJ2-5	-	-	TRBV7-9	CASSLAAVDETQYF	TGTGCCAGCAGCTTAGCGGCGGTGGATGAGACCCAGTACTTC
TRBJ1-2	once	-	TRBV11-2	CASSSRTEGGGYTF	TGTGCCAGCAGCTCCCGGACAGAAGGGGGTGGCTACACCTTC
TRBJ1-2	-	-	TRBV5-6	CASSLEAGARSYTF	TGTGCCAGCAGCTTGGAGGCGGGCGCCCGTAGCTACACCTTC
TRBJ2-1	-	TRBD2	TRBV11-2	CASSSRRKLAGGPLGEQFF	TGTGCCAGCAGCTCCAGACGGAAGCTAGCGGGAGGGCCTTTGGGTGAGCAGTTCTTC
TRBJ2-7	-	TRBD2	TRBV11-2	CASSLVRASGFSYEQYF	TGTGCCAGCAGCTTAGTTAGGGCTAGCGGGTTCTCCTACGAGCAGTACTTC
TRBJ2-7	-	TRBD1	TRBV4-1	CASSQAPPGQGAYEQYF	TGCGCCAGCAGCCAAGCTCCACCGGGACAGGGGGCCTACGAGCAGTACTTC
TRBJ1-6	-	-	TRBV5-4	CASSPQEGNSPLHF	TGTGCCAGCAGCCCTCAGGAGGGTAATTCACCCCTCCACTTT
TRBJ2-1	-	TRBD2	TRBV6-5	CASNRLAGLRDEQFF	TGTGCCAGCAACCGACTAGCGGGGCTTAGGGATGAGCAGTTCTTC
TRBJ2-2	-	TRBD2	TRBV5-1	CASSSISGAAGELFF	TGCGCCAGCAGCTCGATTAGCGGGGCGGCCGGGGAGCTGTTTTTT
TRBJ1-4	-	-	TRBV29-1	CSAGIPNEKLFF	TGCAGCGCGGGGATCCCTAATGAAAAACTGTTTTTT
TRBJ2-2	-	TRBD1	TRBV28	CASRLHIAKRQGNTGELFF	TGTGCCAGCAGATTACACATAGCAAAACGACAGGGTAACACCGGGGAGCTGTTTTTT
TRBJ2-1	-	-	TRBV15	CATKGRAIENEQFF	TGTGCCACCAAAGGGCGGGCGATAGAAAATGAGCAGTTCTTC
TRBJ2-1	-	-	TRBV5-4	CASSEQGYEQFF	TGTGCCAGCAGCGAGCAGGGCTATGAGCAGTTCTTC
TRBJ2-3	-	TRBD2	TRBV7-9	CASSQGLAGSTDTQYF	TGTGCCAGCAGCCAAGGACTAGCGGGGTCCACAGATACGCAGTATTTT
TRBJ1-6	-	-	TRBV11-2	CASNHLGSTLSSPLHF	TGTGCCAGCAACCACTTGGGCAGTACTTTGAGCTCACCCCTCCACTTT
TRBJ2-1	-	TRBD1	TRBV6-1	CASHSGQGVNNEQFF	TGTGCCAGCCATTCGGGACAGGGGGTGAACAATGAGCAGTTCTTC
TRBJ2-3	-	TRBD2	TRBV4-1	CASSKAGVVSDTQYF	TGCGCCAGCAGCAAGGCGGGGGTTGTTTCAGATACGCAGTATTTT
TRBJ2-7	once	TRBD1	TRBV25-1	CASSGGTGNSYEQYF	TGTGCCAGCAGTGGAGGGACAGGGAACTCCTACGAGCAGTACTTC
TRBJ2-6	-	-	TRBV6-6	CASSLQGSGANVLTF	TGTGCCAGCAGTTTACAGGGCTCTGGGGCCAACGTCCTGACTTTC
TRBJ1-5	-	TRBD1	TRBV5-1	CASSTGTGHNQPQHF	TGCGCCAGCAGCACCGGGACAGGCCACAATCAGCCCCAGCATTTT
TRBJ1-2	few	TRBD1	TRBV5-1	CASSPQGADYGYTF	TGCGCCAGCAGCCCTCAGGGGGCGGACTATGGCTACACCTTC
TRBJ2-7	-	TRBD1	TRBV28	CASSLFGRGPSYEQYF	TGTGCCAGCAGTTTATTCGGCAGGGGGCCCTCCTACGAGCAGTACTTC
TRBJ2-7	-	TRBD1	TRBV7-2	CASSLTGTGVYEQYF	TGTGCCAGCAGCCTAACCGGGACAGGGGTCTACGAGCAGTACTTC
TRBJ2-5	-	TRBD2	TRBV28	CASSLVISGGAETQYF	TGTGCCAGCAGTTTAGTTATTAGCGGGGGGGCGGAGACCCAGTACTTC
TRBJ2-2	-	-	TRBV5-6	CASLLKGLGNTGELFF	TGTGCCAGCCTGCTGAAGGGGTTGGGAAACACCGGGGAGCTGTTTTTT
TRBJ1-1	-	-	TRBV5-1	CASSFQGSTEAFF	TGCGCCAGCAGCTTCCAGGGGAGCACTGAAGCTTTCTTT
TRBJ2-2	-	-	TRBV5-1	CASSWRPGLTNTGELFF	TGCGCCAGCAGCTGGAGGCCGGGACTCACGAACACCGGGGAGCTGTTTTTT
TRBJ1-1	once	-	TRBV6-5	CASRLITGSTEAFF	TGTGCCAGTCGCCTTATAACAGGTTCCACTGAAGCTTTCTTT
TRBJ2-1	-	TRBD2	TRBV4-1	CASSHLGRTSGTEQFF	TGCGCCAGCAGCCACCTAGGGAGGACTAGCGGGACTGAGCAGTTCTTC
TRBJ1-2	-	TRBD1	TRBV4-2	CASSQDRGFNYGYTF	TGTGCCAGCAGCCAAGACAGGGGGTTCAACTATGGCTACACCTTC
TRBJ2-3	-	-	TRBV7-6	CASSLGTGSTDTQYF	TGTGCCAGCAGCCTGGGGACTGGGAGCACAGATACGCAGTATTTT
TRBJ1-5	-	-	TRBV6-5	CASSELQGQPQHF	TGTGCCAGCAGTGAACTCCAGGGGCAGCCCCAGCATTTT
TRBJ2-1	-	-	TRBV7-8	CASSTLLEQFF	TGTGCCAGCAGCACCCTACTTGAGCAGTTCTTC
TRBJ1-1	-	TRBD1	TRBV6-4	CASKTEGQVNTEAFF	TGTGCCAGCAAAACTGAGGGACAGGTGAACACTGAAGCTTTCTTT
TRBJ2-7	-	TRBD1	TRBV28	CASNAPGQIYEQYF	TGTGCCAGCAACGCGCCGGGACAGATCTACGAGCAGTACTTC